This T cell receptor beta chain was found in a study of fetal regulatory T cell absence and autoimmunity. On the study more broadly: Without clinical diabetes, IPEX patients showed exocrine pancreas autoimmunity. Study conclusions and caveats: In IPEX syndrome, oligoclonal enrichment was read as supporting prenatal antigen-driven autoimmunity in the pancreas. Pancreas and cord blood did not differ much in TRB family usage.

The assay was run at survey level. This table comes from immunoSEQ multiplex PCR, and its TCRdb copy is limited to in-frame clones, with some not included. The sample includes about 46,000 clones, around 83% of them seen just once. This clone is a singleton in its sample. Its antigen is not identified. This TCR was sampled from a newborn boy with IPEX syndrome. The sequencing input was cord blood.

The CDR3 region is CATANGEGTDTQYF. The CDR3 DNA sequence: TGTGCCACGGCAAACGGGGAAGGCACAGATACGCAGTATTTT. The rearrangement links TRBV5-4 to TRBJ2-3; TRBD2 might be the D (5 bases). The CDR3 spans 14 residues. Trimming stripped 9 bases from V and 1 base from J, with 15 bases between. Germline-derived CDR1 and CDR2 are SGHNT and YYREEE (reference sequence).